The 5 T cell receptor beta chains listed next were all sequenced from one sample in a study of blood T cell repertoires in COVID-19. Assay used: immunoSEQ multiplex PCR; TCRdb lists only in-frame clones, some missing. Altogether 150,000 to 200,000 clones are present, 70% to 90% being singletons, with the ten largest covering around 21%. The sample consisted of peripheral blood. The source of these receptors is a man between 65 and 85 years old with active or convalescent COVID-19.

This sequence joins TRBV14 and TRBJ1-1; D is perhaps TRBD1 (5 bases). Germline CDR1 SGHDN, CDR2 FVKESK. V lost 4 bases and J 1 base, leaving 19 bases between the germline ends. The CDR3 covers 17 residues. CDR3 residues: CASSRFRGTEKNTEAFF. CDR3 sequence (DNA): TGTGCCAGCAGCCGGTTCCGGGGGACCGAAAAGAACACTGAAGCTTTCTTT.

V and J are TRBV7-2 and TRBJ2-5; 9 positions agree with TRBD1. The germline V gene has CDR1 SGHTA and CDR2 FQGNSA. Unmatched junction bases numbered 6, after V lost 5 bases and J lost 5 bases. The CDR3 loop spans 14 amino acids. The CDR3 sequence is CASSIEQGAETQYF. CDR3 DNA sequence: TGTGCCAGCAGCATCGAACAGGGGGCGGAGACCCAGTACTTC.

The V call is TRBV5-1, the J call TRBJ2-7; 8 bases are shared with TRBD1. The CDR3 covers 14 residues. CDR1 SGHRS and CDR2 YFSETQ come from the germline V gene. Trimming at V came to 3 bases and at J to 3 bases, leaving 5 bases not matched to a gene. The CDR3 region is CASSSGQAGYEQYF. As DNA, the CDR3 is TGCGCCAGCAGCTCGGGACAGGCGGGCTACGAGCAGTACTTC. The whole variable domain, remainder taken from reference TRBV5-1 and TRBJ2-7, is KAGVTQTPRYLIKTRGQQVTLSCSPISGHRSVSWYQQTPGQGLQFLFEYFSETQRNKGNFPGRFSGRQFSNSRSEMNVSTLELGDSALYLCASSSGQAGYEQYFGPGTRLTVT.

The gene calls are TRBV28 and TRBJ2-5, with a possible D match to TRBD1 (6 bases). The CDR3 extends over 13 amino acids. V was cut by 3 bases and J by 3 bases, with 8 bases left in between. Germline V gene sequence: CDR1 MDHEN, CDR2 SYDVKM. The DNA for the CDR3 is TGTGCCAGCAGTTTTGGGGGCGAAGAGACCCAGTACTTC. This sequence encodes CASSFGGEETQYF.

The chain employs TRBV14 and TRBJ1-1, with 8 bases fitting TRBD1. Unmatched junction bases numbered 15, after V lost 0 bases and J lost 3 bases. The CDR3 covers 19 residues. Germline V gives CDR1 SGHDN, CDR2 FVKESK. In DNA, the CDR3 is TGTGCCAGCAGCCAAGAAGTCAGGGGGCGGGGGAGAGCGGACACTGAAGCTTTCTTT. It is translated as CASSQEVRGRGRADTEAFF.